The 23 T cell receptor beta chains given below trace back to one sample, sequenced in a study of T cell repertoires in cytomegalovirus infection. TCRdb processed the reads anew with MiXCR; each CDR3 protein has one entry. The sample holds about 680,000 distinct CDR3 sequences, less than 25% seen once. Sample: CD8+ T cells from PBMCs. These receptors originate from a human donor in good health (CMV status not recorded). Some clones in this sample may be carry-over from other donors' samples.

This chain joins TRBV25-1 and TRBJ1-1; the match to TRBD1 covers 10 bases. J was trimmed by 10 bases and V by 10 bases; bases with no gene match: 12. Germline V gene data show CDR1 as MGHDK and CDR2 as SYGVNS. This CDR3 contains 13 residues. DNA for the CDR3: TGTGCCAACAGAAAGGGACAGGGGAGGGGAGCTTTCTTT. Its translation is CANRKGQGRGAFF.

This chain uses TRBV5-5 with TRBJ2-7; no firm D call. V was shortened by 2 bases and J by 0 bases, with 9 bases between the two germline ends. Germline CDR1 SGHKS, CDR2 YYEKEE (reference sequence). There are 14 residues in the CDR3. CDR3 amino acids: CASSFEDGSYEQYV. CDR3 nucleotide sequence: TGTGCCAGCAGCTTCGAAGATGGCTCCTACGAGCAGTACGTC.

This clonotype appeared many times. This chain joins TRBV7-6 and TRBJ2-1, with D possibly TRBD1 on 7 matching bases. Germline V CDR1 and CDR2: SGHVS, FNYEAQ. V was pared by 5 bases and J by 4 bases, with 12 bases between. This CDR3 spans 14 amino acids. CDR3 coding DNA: TGTGCCAGCAGCCCAGGGGGGCGGTACAATGAGCAGTTCTTC. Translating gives CASSPGGRYNEQFF.

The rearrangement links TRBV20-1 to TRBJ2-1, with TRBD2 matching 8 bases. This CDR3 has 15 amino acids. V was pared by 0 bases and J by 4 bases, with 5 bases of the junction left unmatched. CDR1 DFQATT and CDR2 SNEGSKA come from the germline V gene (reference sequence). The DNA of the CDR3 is TGCAGTGCTAGAGACACCCGGGGGGGATACAATGAGCAGTTCTTC. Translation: CSARDTRGGYNEQFF.

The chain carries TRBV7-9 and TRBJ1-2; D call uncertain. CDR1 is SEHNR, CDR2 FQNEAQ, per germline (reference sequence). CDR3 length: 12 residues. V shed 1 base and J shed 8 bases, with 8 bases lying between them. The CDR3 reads CASSLGDDGYTF. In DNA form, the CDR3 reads TGTGCCAGCAGCTTAGGGGATGACGGCTACACCTTC. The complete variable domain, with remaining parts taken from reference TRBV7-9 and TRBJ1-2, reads DTGVSQNPRHKITKRGQNVTFRCDPISEHNRLYWYRQTLGQGPEFLTYFQNEAQLEKSRLLSDRFSAERPKGSFSTLEIQRTEQGDSAMYLCASSLGDDGYTFGSGTRLTVV.

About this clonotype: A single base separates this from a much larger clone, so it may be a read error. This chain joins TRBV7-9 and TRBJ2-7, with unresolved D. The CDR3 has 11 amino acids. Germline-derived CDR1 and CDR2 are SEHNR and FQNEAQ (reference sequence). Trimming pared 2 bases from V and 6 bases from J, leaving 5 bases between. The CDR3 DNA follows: TGTGCCAGCAGCTTAAGGTCCGAGCAGTACTTC. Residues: CASSLRSEQYF.

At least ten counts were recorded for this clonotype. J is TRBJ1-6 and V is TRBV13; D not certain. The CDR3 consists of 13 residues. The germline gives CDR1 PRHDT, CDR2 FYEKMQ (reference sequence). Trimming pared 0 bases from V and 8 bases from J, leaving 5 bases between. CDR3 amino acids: CASSLGRYSPLHF. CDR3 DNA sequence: TGTGCCAGCAGCTTAGGGAGGTATTCACCCCTCCACTTT.

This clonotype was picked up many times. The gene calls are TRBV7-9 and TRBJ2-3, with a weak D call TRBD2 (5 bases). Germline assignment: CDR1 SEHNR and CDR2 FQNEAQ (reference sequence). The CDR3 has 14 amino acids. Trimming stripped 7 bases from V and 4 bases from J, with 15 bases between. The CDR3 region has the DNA TGTGCCAGCACTACTCTAGGAGGCGCAGATACGCAGTATTTT. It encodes CASTTLGGADTQYF.

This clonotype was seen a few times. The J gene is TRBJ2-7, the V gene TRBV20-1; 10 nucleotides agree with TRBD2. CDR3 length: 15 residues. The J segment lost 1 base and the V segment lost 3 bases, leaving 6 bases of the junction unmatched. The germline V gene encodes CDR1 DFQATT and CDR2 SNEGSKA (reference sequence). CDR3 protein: CSARVLAGASYEQYV. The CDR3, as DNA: TGCAGTGCTAGGGTTCTAGCGGGGGCATCCTACGAGCAGTACGTC.

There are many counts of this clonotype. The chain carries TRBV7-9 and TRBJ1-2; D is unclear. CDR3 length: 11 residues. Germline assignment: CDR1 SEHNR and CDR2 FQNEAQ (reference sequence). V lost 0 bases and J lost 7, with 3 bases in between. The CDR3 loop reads CASSLAFGYTF. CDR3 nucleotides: TGTGCCAGCAGCTTAGCTTTTGGCTACACCTTC.

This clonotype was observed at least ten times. CDR3 residues: CASSLGVGGQGYEQYF. CDR3 sequence (DNA): TGTGCCAGCAGCTTAGGGGTAGGGGGACAGGGCTACGAGCAGTACTTC. V and J are TRBV7-2 and TRBJ2-7, with TRBD1 matching over 9 bases. Germline V gene lookup returns CDR1 SGHTA and CDR2 FQGNSA. The CDR3 extends over 16 amino acids. J lost 3 bases, V lost 1 base, and 7 bases had no gene match. The full variable domain, with the rest looked up from reference TRBV7-2 and TRBJ2-7, is GAGVSQSPSNKVTEKGKDVELRCDPISGHTALYWYRQSLGQGLEFLIYFQGNSAPDKSGLPSDRFSAERTGGSVSTLTIQRTQQEDSAVYLCASSLGVGGQGYEQYFGPGTRLTVT.

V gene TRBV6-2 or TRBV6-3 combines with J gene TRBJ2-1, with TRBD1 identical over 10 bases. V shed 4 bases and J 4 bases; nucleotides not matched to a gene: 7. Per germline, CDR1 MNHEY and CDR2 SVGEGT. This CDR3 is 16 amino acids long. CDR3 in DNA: TGTGCCAGCAGTTTCGAGGGACAGGGGTTTTACAATGAGCAGTTCTTC. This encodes CASSFEGQGFYNEQFF.

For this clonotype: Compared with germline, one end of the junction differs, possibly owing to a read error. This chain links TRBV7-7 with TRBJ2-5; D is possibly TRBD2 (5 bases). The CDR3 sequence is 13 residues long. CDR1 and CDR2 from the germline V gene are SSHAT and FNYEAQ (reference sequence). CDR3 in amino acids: CASSGGTQETQYF. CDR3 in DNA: TGTGCTAGCAGCGGCGGCACCCAAGAGACCCAGTACTTC. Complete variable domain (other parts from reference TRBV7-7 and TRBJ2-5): GAGVSQSPRYKVTKRGQDVTLRCDPISSHATLYWYQQALGQGPEFLTYFNYEAQPDKSGLPSDRFSAERPEGSISTLTIQRTEQRDSAMYRCASSGGTQETQYFGPGTRLLVL.

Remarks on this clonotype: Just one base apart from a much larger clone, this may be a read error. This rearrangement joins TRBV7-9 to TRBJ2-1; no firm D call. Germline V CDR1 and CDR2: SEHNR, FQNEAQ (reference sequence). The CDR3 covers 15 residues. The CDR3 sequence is CVSSPLLSSYNEQFF. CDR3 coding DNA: TGTGTCAGCAGCCCCCTCTTGAGCTCCTACAATGAGCAGTTCTTC.

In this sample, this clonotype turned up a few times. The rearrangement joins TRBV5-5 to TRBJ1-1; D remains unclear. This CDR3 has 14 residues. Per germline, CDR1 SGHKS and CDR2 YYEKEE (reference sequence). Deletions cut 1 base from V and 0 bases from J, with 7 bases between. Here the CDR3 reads CASSLTTMNTEAFF. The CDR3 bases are TGTGCCAGCAGCTTGACAACCATGAACACTGAAGCTTTCTTT.

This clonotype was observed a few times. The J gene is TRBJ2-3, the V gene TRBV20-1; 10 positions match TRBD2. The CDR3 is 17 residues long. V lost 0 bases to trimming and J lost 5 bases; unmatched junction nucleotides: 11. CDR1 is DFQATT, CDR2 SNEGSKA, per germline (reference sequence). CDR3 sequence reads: CSARDLLAGVWRDTQYF. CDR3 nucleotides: TGCAGTGCTAGAGATTTGCTAGCGGGGGTTTGGAGAGATACGCAGTATTTT.

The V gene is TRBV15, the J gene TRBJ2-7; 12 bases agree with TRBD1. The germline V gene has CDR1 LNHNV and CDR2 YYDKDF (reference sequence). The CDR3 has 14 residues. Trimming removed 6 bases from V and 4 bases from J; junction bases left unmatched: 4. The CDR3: CATSLGQGAYEQYF. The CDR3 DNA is TGTGCCACCAGTTTGGGACAGGGGGCTTACGAGCAGTACTTC. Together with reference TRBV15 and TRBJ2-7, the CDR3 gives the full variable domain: DAMVIQNPRYQVTQFGKPVTLSCSQTLNHNVMYWYQQKSSQAPKLLFHYYDKDFNNEADTPDNFQSRRPNTSFCFLDIRSPGLGDTAMYLCATSLGQGAYEQYFGPGTRLTVT.

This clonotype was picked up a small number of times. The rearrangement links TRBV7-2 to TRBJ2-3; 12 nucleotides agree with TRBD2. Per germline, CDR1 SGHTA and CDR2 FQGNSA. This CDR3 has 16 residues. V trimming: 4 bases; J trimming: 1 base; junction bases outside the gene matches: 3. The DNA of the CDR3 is TGTGCCAGCAGCTCTAGCGGGGGGGCCCGCACAGATACGCAGTATTTT. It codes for CASSSSGGARTDTQYF.

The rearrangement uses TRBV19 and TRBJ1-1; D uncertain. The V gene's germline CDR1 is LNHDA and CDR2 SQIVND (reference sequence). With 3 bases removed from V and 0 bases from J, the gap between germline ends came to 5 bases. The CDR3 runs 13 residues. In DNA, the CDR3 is TGTGCCAGTAGTATGTCGGTGAACACTGAAGCTTTCTTT. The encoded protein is CASSMSVNTEAFF.

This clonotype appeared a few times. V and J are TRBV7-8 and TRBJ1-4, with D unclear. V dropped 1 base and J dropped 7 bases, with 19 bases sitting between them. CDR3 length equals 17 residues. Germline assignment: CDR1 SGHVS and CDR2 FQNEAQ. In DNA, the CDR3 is TGTGCCAGCAGCTTAGTCTTACTCGGGAGAACGGGTGAAAAACTGTTTTTT. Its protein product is CASSLVLLGRTGEKLFF.

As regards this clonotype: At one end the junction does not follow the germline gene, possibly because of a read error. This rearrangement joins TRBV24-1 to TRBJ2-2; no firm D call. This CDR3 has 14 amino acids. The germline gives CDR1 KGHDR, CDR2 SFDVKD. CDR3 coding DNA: TGTGCCACCAGTAATTTGCCGGACACCGGGGAGCTGTTTTTT. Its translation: CATSNLPDTGELFF.

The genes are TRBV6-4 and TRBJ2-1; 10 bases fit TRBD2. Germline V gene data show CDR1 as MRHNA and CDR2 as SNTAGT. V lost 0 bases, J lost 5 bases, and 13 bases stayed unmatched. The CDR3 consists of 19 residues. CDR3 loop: CASSDSSVERGGSHNEQFF. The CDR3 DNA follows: TGTGCCAGCAGTGACTCGAGTGTTGAGCGGGGGGGCTCACACAATGAGCAGTTCTTC.

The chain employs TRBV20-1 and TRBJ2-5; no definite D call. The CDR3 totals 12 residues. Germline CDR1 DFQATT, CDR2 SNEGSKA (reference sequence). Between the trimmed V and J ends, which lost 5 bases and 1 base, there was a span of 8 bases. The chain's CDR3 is CSAVAPQETQYF. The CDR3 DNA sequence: TGCAGTGCTGTCGCCCCCCAAGAGACCCAGTACTTC.